A selection of T cell receptor beta chains follows, all from one sample in a study of beta chain features in type 1 diabetes. Measured with immunoSEQ multiplex PCR; TCRdb has only the in-frame clones, and not every one. The table lists around 650,000 clones, 12% of them singletons. Source material: naive CD4+ T cells from blood. The receptor source for this set is a man younger than 45 with type 1 diabetes. CDR3s leave out the opening cysteine and the closing phenylalanine or tryptophan. The order of the fields is J gene, clone size, V gene, CDR3 protein. The listing skips clone size in some rows; elsewhere it reads once, few, many or a size class.

j_call: TRBJ1-2
clone_size: few
v_call: TRBV16
cdr3_aa: ASLQGYYGYT

j_call: TRBJ1-5
clone_size: few
v_call: TRBV5-1
cdr3_aa: ASSLGISGGGQPQH

j_call: TRBJ1-2
clone_size: few
v_call: TRBV7-2
cdr3_aa: ASSLAAGTGFGYT

j_call: TRBJ2-7
clone_size: NA
v_call: TRBV27
cdr3_aa: ASSPRFRPWMDYEQY

j_call: TRBJ1-2
clone_size: few
v_call: TRBV4-3
cdr3_aa: ASSQDRVGWTT

j_call: TRBJ2-3
clone_size: NA
v_call: TRBV7-2
cdr3_aa: ASSRSHVADTQY

j_call: TRBJ2-7
clone_size: few
v_call: TRBV5-1
cdr3_aa: ASSLAGTASYEQY

j_call: TRBJ2-2
clone_size: NA
v_call: TRBV9
cdr3_aa: ASSVQDRWAGELF

j_call: TRBJ2-5
clone_size: few
v_call: TRBV7-8
cdr3_aa: ASSLGDRLVETQY

j_call: TRBJ2-1
clone_size: few
v_call: TRBV2
cdr3_aa: ASSGEQNNEQF

j_call: TRBJ2-3
clone_size: few
v_call: TRBV5-1
cdr3_aa: ASSSFNDRPVPDTQY

j_call: TRBJ2-2
clone_size: NA
v_call: TRBV4-2
cdr3_aa: ASSQASTGELF

j_call: NA
clone_size: NA
v_call: TRBV29-1
cdr3_aa: SATGQGDYEQY

j_call: TRBJ1-3
clone_size: few
v_call: TRBV29-1
cdr3_aa: SVGTDGNTIY

j_call: TRBJ1-5
clone_size: NA
v_call: TRBV23-1
cdr3_aa: ASSQGGREQPQH

j_call: TRBJ2-4
clone_size: NA
v_call: TRBV19
cdr3_aa: ASSIPGRVAKNIQY

j_call: TRBJ1-1
clone_size: few
v_call: TRBV7-3
cdr3_aa: ASSLSWAGSAAF

j_call: TRBJ2-1
clone_size: few
v_call: TRBV7-2
cdr3_aa: ASSPGSGGYNEQF

j_call: TRBJ2-7
clone_size: few
v_call: TRBV5-1
cdr3_aa: ASSLATGTAVYEQY

j_call: TRBJ2-2
clone_size: NA
v_call: TRBV27
cdr3_aa: ASRPLDSQRSGELF

j_call: TRBJ2-3
clone_size: NA
v_call: TRBV5-1
cdr3_aa: ASSLLAGGTDTQY

j_call: TRBJ2-5
clone_size: NA
v_call: TRBV7-2
cdr3_aa: ASSLVRGRAETQY

j_call: TRBJ1-5
clone_size: NA
v_call: TRBV11-2
cdr3_aa: ASSPGDKPLTGNQPQH

j_call: TRBJ2-7
clone_size: few
v_call: TRBV5-6
cdr3_aa: ASLEGGSYEQY

j_call: TRBJ1-1
clone_size: NA
v_call: TRBV29-1
cdr3_aa: SVEGGGSGEKAF

j_call: TRBJ2-5
clone_size: NA
v_call: TRBV27
cdr3_aa: ASSLSGAETQY

j_call: TRBJ2-7
clone_size: NA
v_call: TRBV2
cdr3_aa: ASGIRGGGAEQY

j_call: TRBJ2-7
clone_size: NA
v_call: TRBV7-9
cdr3_aa: ASSVLQYEQY

j_call: TRBJ1-2
clone_size: NA
v_call: TRBV10-3
cdr3_aa: AIGDRGRGYGYT

j_call: TRBJ2-7
clone_size: NA
v_call: TRBV2
cdr3_aa: ASSRTAYEQY

j_call: TRBJ1-2
clone_size: NA
v_call: TRBV6-5
cdr3_aa: ASTGFTPNYGYT

j_call: TRBJ1-1
clone_size: few
v_call: TRBV2
cdr3_aa: ASITRGLNTEAF

j_call: TRBJ2-7
clone_size: NA
v_call: TRBV7-2
cdr3_aa: ASSTYSNEQY

j_call: TRBJ1-5
clone_size: few
v_call: TRBV7-2
cdr3_aa: ASSLERGTQPQH

j_call: TRBJ2-5
clone_size: NA
v_call: TRBV10-3
cdr3_aa: AISESPTSGEETQY